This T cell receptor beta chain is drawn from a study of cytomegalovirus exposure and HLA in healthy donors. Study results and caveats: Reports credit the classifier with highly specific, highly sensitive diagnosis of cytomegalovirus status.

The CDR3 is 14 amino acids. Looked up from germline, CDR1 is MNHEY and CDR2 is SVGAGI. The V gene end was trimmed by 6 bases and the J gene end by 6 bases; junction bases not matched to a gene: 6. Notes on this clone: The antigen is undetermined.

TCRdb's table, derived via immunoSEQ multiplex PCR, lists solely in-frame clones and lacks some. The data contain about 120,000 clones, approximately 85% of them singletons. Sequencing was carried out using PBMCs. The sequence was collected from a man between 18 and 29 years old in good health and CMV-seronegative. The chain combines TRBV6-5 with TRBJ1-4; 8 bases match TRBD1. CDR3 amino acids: CASSRDRRDEKLFF. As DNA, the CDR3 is TGTGCCAGCAGCCGGGACAGGCGGGATGAAAAACTGTTTTTT.